This record looks at one TCR beta chain sequence and its context. Its specificity is not known. Sequence at one end of the junction differs from germline and may be a read error. Germline CDR1 is ENHRY and CDR2 is SYGVKD. The CDR3 is 14 residues long. Each donor gave one heparinised blood draw averaging about 110 mL. The data were obtained in a study of beta chain features in type 1 diabetes. Study conclusions and caveats: Type 1 diabetes patients had fewer VDJ junction insertions and more deletions. Type 1 diabetes patients showed a moderate but significant shortening of TCRB CDR3s in all four CD4+ subsets. TCRB repertoires of naive, central memory and Treg cells appeared more similar among patients than among healthy donors.

TCRB transcripts that were expressed got sequenced, as all of the isolated RNA had been reverse transcribed. Profiling relied on immunoSEQ multiplex PCR, and the TCRdb table lists in-frame clones only, not all of them. This table holds 330,000 or so clones, about 12% found once. Sequenced sample: naive CD4+ T cells from blood. The V call is TRBV10-3, the J call TRBJ1-1; 7 positions match TRBD1. The clonotype originates from a woman aged 18-29 years with type 1 diabetes. The CDR3 here is CAIKEGAPNSEAFF. CDR3 DNA: TGTGCCATCAAGGAGGGGGCGCCGAACTCTGAAGCTTTCTTT.